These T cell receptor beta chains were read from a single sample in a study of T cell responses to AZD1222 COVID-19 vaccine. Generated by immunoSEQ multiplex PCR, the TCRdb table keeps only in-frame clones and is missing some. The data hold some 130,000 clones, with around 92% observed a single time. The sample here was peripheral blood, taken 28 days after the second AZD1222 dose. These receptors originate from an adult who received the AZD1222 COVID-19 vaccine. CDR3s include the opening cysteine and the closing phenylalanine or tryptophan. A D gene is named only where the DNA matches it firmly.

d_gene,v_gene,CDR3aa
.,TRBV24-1,CATSDPSRGTGEKLFF
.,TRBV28,CASSMSGASYNEQFF
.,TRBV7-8,CASSKTRPGNTIYF
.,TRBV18,CASSPPYTASYGYTF
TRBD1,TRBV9,CASSPEHRGGGYTF
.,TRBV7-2,CASSLGRQGYEQYF
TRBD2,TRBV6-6,CASSRSGRSTDTQYF
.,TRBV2,CASSEMGGSLTEAFF
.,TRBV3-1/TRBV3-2,CASSPPPRTADTQYF
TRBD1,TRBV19,CASSSTGAYEQYF
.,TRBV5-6,CASSPGTNNEKLFF
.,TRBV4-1,CASSQPGHTSYNEQFF
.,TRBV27,CASIPSAGESYNEQFF
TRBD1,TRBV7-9,CASSLARGRSTEAFF
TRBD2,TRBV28,CASSSLPPASGRAGEQFF
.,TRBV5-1,CASSLFSPPGTEAFF
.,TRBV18,CASSPGTGSYEQYF